These 25 T cell receptor beta chains share one sample of origin, sequenced in a study of molecular identifiers for immune sequencing clone quantification. MiXCR, applied by TCRdb to the PCR reads, yields one record per CDR3 protein. The sample records some 320,000 distinct CDR3 sequences, about a fifth being singletons. Source material: naive CD8+ T cells from blood, with Jurkat cell RNA spiked in. Noted subset: FACS-sorted CD8+CD4-CCR7+CD45RA+ naive T cells. The origin of the receptors is a human donor in good health. Some libraries in this study had Jurkat cell RNA spiked in.

This clonotype was observed many times. The chain links TRBV5-1 to TRBJ2-5; D is possibly TRBD2 (5 bases). The CDR3 contains 14 residues. V lost 2 bases, J lost 1 base, and 9 bases lay in between. Germline V lookup: CDR1 SGHRS, CDR2 YFSETQ. CDR3 protein: CASSFWTGQETQYF. The CDR3 DNA follows: TGCGCCAGCAGCTTTTGGACTGGCCAAGAGACCCAGTACTTC.

This clonotype was recorded many times. J is TRBJ1-6 and V is TRBV2, with D maybe TRBD1 (6 bases). The germline V and J ends were trimmed by 6 bases and 6 bases, with 12 bases remaining between them. Per germline, CDR1 SNHLY and CDR2 FYNNEI. The CDR3 spans 14 residues. CDR3 loop: CASRTQGFNSPLHF. The CDR3 nucleotides are TGTGCCAGCAGGACACAGGGTTTTAATTCACCCCTCCACTTT.

This clonotype was picked up many times. V usage is TRBV7-9 and J usage is TRBJ2-3, with 9 nucleotides matching TRBD2. Germline V lookup: CDR1 SEHNR, CDR2 FQNEAQ (reference sequence). CDR3 length: 17 amino acids. V lost 3 bases and J lost 2; bases outside the gene matches: 9. Here the CDR3 reads CASSFVGAGGNTDTQYF. Here the CDR3 DNA reads TGTGCCAGCAGCTTCGTTGGAGCGGGGGGCAACACAGATACGCAGTATTTT.

This clonotype was recorded at least ten times. V is TRBV6-5 and J is TRBJ2-7; TRBD2 is a possible D gene (7 bases). The germline V gene has CDR1 MNHEY and CDR2 SVGAGI. The CDR3 is 15 residues long. The V gene lost 0 bases and the J gene lost 5 bases, with 14 bases spanning the gap. The CDR3 loop reads CASSYSRGGHHEQYF. The CDR3 DNA reads as TGTGCCAGCAGTTACTCGAGGGGGGGCCACCACGAGCAGTACTTC.

This clonotype was detected many times. V and J are TRBV6-5 and TRBJ2-7; 7 bases are shared with TRBD1. CDR1 and CDR2 (germline): MNHEY, SVGAGI. Trimming cost V 4 bases and J 5 bases; bases outside gene matches: 2. The CDR3 loop spans 12 amino acids. This chain's CDR3 is CASSFGQDEQYF. Written as DNA, the CDR3 is TGTGCCAGCAGTTTTGGACAGGACGAGCAGTACTTC.

Regarding this clonotype: A single base separates this from a much larger clone, so it may be a read error. The V gene is TRBV20-1, the J gene TRBJ2-3; 7 bases are shared with TRBD2. With 5 bases clipped from V and 2 bases from J, the junction kept 13 bases outside the gene matches. Germline V gives CDR1 DFQATT, CDR2 SNEGSKA (reference sequence). The CDR3 sequence is 16 residues long. The CDR3 nucleotides are TGCAGTGCTTTTCTCGGGGAGGGTGTGCACACAGATACGCAGTATTTT. This encodes CSAFLGEGVHTDTQYF.

On this clonotype itself: A much bigger clone sits one base away, suggesting this may be a read error. This chain uses TRBV7-9 with TRBJ2-1, with D perhaps TRBD2 (5 bases). The ends were cut back, 3 bases at V and 9 bases at J, with 12 bases in the middle. Germline V lookup: CDR1 SEHNR, CDR2 FQNEAQ (reference sequence). The CDR3 totals 13 residues. The CDR3 region has the DNA TGTGCCAGCAGCTTCGGGGTTTGGGGTGAGCAGTTCTTC. Encoded protein: CASSFGVWGEQFF.

This clonotype was seen a handful of times. Here the CDR3 DNA reads TGTGCCAGCAGCTTCCGAGGGGGCGAGACTGAAGCTTTCTTT. This translates into CASSFRGGETEAFF. The genes are TRBV5-4 and TRBJ1-1, with 7 bases that match TRBD1. Germline lookup yields CDR1 SGHNT and CDR2 YYREEE (reference sequence). CDR3 length equals 14 residues. Trimming took 2 bases from V and 5 from J; bases not matched to a gene: 6.

This clonotype has ten or more counts. The rearrangement joins TRBV2 to TRBJ1-6, with TRBD1 matching 7 bases. The V gene end was trimmed by 4 bases and the J gene end by 0 bases; junction bases not matched to a gene: 3. The germline gives CDR1 SNHLY, CDR2 FYNNEI. The CDR3 extends over 16 amino acids. The CDR3 here is CASSAGQDSYNSPLHF. DNA for the CDR3: TGTGCCAGCAGTGCCGGACAGGACTCCTATAATTCACCCCTCCACTTT.

This clonotype was found many times. The chain has TRBV23-1 and TRBJ1-4, with TRBD1 matching 7 bases. TRBV23-1 is sorted into the ORF group, with uncertain function. The V gene end was trimmed by 1 base and the J gene end by 8 bases; junction bases not matched to a gene: 7. The CDR3 runs to 15 residues. In DNA form, the CDR3 reads TGCGCCAGCAGTCAATACTACAGGGGTTCGGAAAAACTGTTTTTT. Amino acid sequence: CASSQYYRGSEKLFF.

This clonotype was seen many times. The V gene is TRBV12-3 or TRBV12-4, the J gene TRBJ1-1; the match to TRBD1 covers 9 bases. J was trimmed by 3 bases and V by 3 bases; bases with no gene match: 2. The length of the CDR3 is 14 residues. CDR3 in DNA: TGTGCCAGCAGTTTGACAGGGGGATACACTGAAGCTTTCTTT. Translated, it gives CASSLTGGYTEAFF.

The chain recombines TRBV10-3 with TRBJ2-3, with D unresolved. The CDR3 has 14 residues. Germline values: CDR1 ENHRY, CDR2 SYGVKD. V was trimmed by 0 bases and J by 0 bases, leaving 4 bases between them. The CDR3 sequence: CAISESTSTDTQYF. CDR3 in DNA: TGTGCCATCAGTGAGTCAACCAGCACAGATACGCAGTATTTT.

This clonotype has a count of ten or more. The genes are TRBV7-2 and TRBJ1-5, with D uncertain. V lost 1 base, J lost 1 base, and 14 bases lay in between. Germline V lookup: CDR1 SGHTA, CDR2 FQGNSA. The CDR3 is 17 amino acids. Here the CDR3 DNA reads TGTGCCAGCAGCTTAGAGTTCAGTCCTGAAAGCAATCAGCCCCAGCATTTT. This codes for CASSLEFSPESNQPQHF.

The genes are TRBV6-2 or TRBV6-3 and TRBJ2-3; tentatively, D is TRBD1 (6 bases). This CDR3 has 11 residues. Germline-derived CDR1 and CDR2 are MNHEY and SVGEGT. Trimming cost V 0 bases and J 14 bases, with 9 bases left between them. The DNA of the CDR3 is TGTGCCAGCAGTTACTCGACAGGTCTGTATTTT. Translating gives CASSYSTGLYF.

To note about this clonotype: A single base separates this from a much larger clone, so it may be a read error. The CDR3 here is CSANVGLQVYNEQFF. CDR3 in DNA: TGCAGCGCAAACGTCGGACTCCAGGTCTATAATGAGCAGTTCTTC. The genes are TRBV29-1 and TRBJ2-1; possibly TRBD2 for D (5 bases). Germline V gene lookup returns CDR1 SQVTM and CDR2 ANQGSEA. With 7 bases removed from V and 7 bases from J, the gap between germline ends came to 23 bases. CDR3 length equals 15 residues.

In this sample, this clonotype turned up many times. V is TRBV30 and J is TRBJ1-1; TRBD1 might be the D (5 bases). Trimming stripped 2 bases from V and 3 bases from J, with 13 bases between. The germline V gene encodes CDR1 GTSNPN and CDR2 SVGIG (reference sequence). The length of the CDR3 is 14 residues. The CDR3 loop reads CAWSYDSGDTEAFF. As DNA, the CDR3 is TGTGCCTGGAGTTACGACAGCGGGGACACTGAAGCTTTCTTT.

The chain links TRBV28 to TRBJ2-5; D is unresolved. V was shortened by 7 bases and J by 5 bases, with 20 bases between the two germline ends. Germline V lookup: CDR1 MDHEN, CDR2 SYDVKM. The CDR3 has 15 residues. The CDR3: CASTIMGTAVETQYF. CDR3 in DNA: TGTGCCAGCACCATTATGGGAACGGCGGTTGAGACCCAGTACTTC.

The rearrangement links TRBV7-9 to TRBJ2-7, with 11 bases lining up with TRBD2. This CDR3 is 18 amino acids long. The V gene end was trimmed by 5 bases and the J gene end by 6 bases; junction bases not matched to a gene: 18. Germline-derived CDR1 and CDR2 are SEHNR and FQNEAQ (reference sequence). CDR3 sequence reads: CASSPTGTSGLGGVEQYF. The CDR3 DNA sequence: TGTGCCAGCAGCCCAACAGGGACTAGCGGATTAGGCGGGGTCGAGCAGTACTTC.

Of note for this clonotype: Being one base from a much bigger clone, this may be a read error. The chain couples TRBV2 to TRBJ1-2, with a weak D call TRBD1 (6 bases). This CDR3 has 14 amino acids. Trimming removed 7 bases from V and 4 bases from J, with 16 bases in between. The germline V gene encodes CDR1 SNHLY and CDR2 FYNNEI. CDR3 DNA sequence: TGTGCCAGCATTGGGGACACATTAGCCTATGGCTACACCTTC. As protein: CASIGDTLAYGYTF.

This clonotype showed up just a few times. The conserved closing phenylalanine or tryptophan is absent in this CDR3, likely reflecting a read error. This chain joins TRBV19 and TRBJ2-1, with 12 bases identical to TRBD1. Per the germline V gene, CDR1 is LNHDA and CDR2 is SQIVND (reference sequence). The CDR3 length is 17 residues. J was trimmed by 7 bases and V by 5 bases; bases with no gene match: 12. For the CDR3, the DNA is TGTGCCAGTAGTTACCTCACGGGACAGGGGGCGCCTAATGAGCAGTTCTCC. Translated: CASSYLTGQGAPNEQFS.

CDR3 in amino acids: CASSHPRDRNEQYF. The CDR3 DNA reads as TGCGCCAGCAGTCACCCCAGGGATCGGAACGAGCAGTACTTC. The V call is TRBV23-1, the J call TRBJ2-7; possible D gene TRBD1, 5 bases. TRBV23-1 belongs to the ORF category, with a function that is uncertain. V was pared by 3 bases and J by 5 bases, with 14 bases between. The CDR3 loop spans 14 amino acids.

This clonotype was observed at least ten times. This chain joins TRBV29-1 and TRBJ2-7; 7 positions match TRBD1. The CDR3 loop spans 14 amino acids. Germline V gene sequence: CDR1 SQVTM, CDR2 ANQGSEA. The V gene end was trimmed by 4 bases and the J gene end by 3 bases; junction bases not matched to a gene: 9. The CDR3 DNA sequence: TGCAGCGTTGTTTGGGACAGCTATAGCTACGAGCAGTACTTC. It is translated as CSVVWDSYSYEQYF.

This clonotype was recorded many times. The rearrangement joins TRBV14 to TRBJ2-7; no clear D. The CDR3 is 12 residues long. V lost 1 base to trimming and J lost 9 bases, with 10 bases between them. Germline V lookup: CDR1 SGHDN, CDR2 FVKESK. CDR3 amino acids: CASSQARVPQYF. The CDR3 bases are TGTGCCAGCAGCCAAGCCCGGGTACCGCAGTACTTC.

This clonotype was seen only a few times. The chain combines TRBV15 with TRBJ2-3; D perhaps matches TRBD2 (6 bases). CDR3 length equals 16 residues. V dropped 1 base and J dropped 2 bases, with 13 bases sitting between them. From germline, CDR1 is LNHNV and CDR2 YYDKDF (reference sequence). CDR3 nucleotides: TGTGCCACCAGCAGAGTTCGTAGCGGATCCACAGATACGCAGTATTTT. Amino acids: CATSRVRSGSTDTQYF.

This clonotype occurred many times. This chain connects TRBV29-1 to TRBJ2-3; TRBD2 is a possible D gene (6 bases). Looked up from germline, CDR1 is SQVTM and CDR2 is ANQGSEA. The CDR3 length is 13 residues. The V end was cut by 7 bases, the J end by 2 bases, with 13 bases between. CDR3 DNA: TGCAGCGCGCGGGACGGCATCACAGATACGCAGTATTTT. Amino acid sequence: CSARDGITDTQYF.